A single sample is the source of the 26 T cell receptor beta chains below, sequenced in a study of blood T cell repertoires in COVID-19. Profiled with immunoSEQ multiplex PCR; TCRdb holds only in-frame clones, not every one. In the table there are under 200,000 clones, more than 65% of which are singletons. Input material: peripheral blood. The receptors here all came from an older woman with COVID-19, enrolled during active disease.

Details on this clone: No conserved phenylalanine or tryptophan is present at the end of the CDR3, so a read error is the likely explanation. The limits of the CDR3 on the DNA are not certain, so only TCRdb's listed CDR3 is given. The chain is built from TRBV6-5 and TRBJ1-4; TRBD1, as called in the table, went unchecked against the DNA. A total of 11 residues make up the CDR3, ends included. Germline assignment: CDR1 MNHEY and CDR2 SVGAGI. CDR3 region: CASSTPPQGFQ.

This chain's CDR3 is CASSKEGQGHNQPQHF. DNA for the CDR3: TGTGCCAGTAGTAAGGAGGGACAGGGGCACAATCAGCCCCAGCATTTT. This chain links TRBV19 with TRBJ1-5; 10 bases map to TRBD1. Trimming removed 4 bases from V and 3 bases from J; junction bases left unmatched: 6. The CDR3 sequence is 16 residues long. The V gene's germline CDR1 is LNHDA and CDR2 SQIVND (reference sequence). The variable domain in full, with the rest retrieved from reference TRBV19 and TRBJ1-5, is DGGITQSPKYLFRKEGQNVTLSCEQNLNHDAMYWYRQDPGQGLRLIYYSQIVNDFQKGDIAEGYSVSREKKESFPLTVTSAQKNPTAFYLCASSKEGQGHNQPQHFGDGTRLSIL.

The chain recombines TRBV7-2 with TRBJ1-2, with D perhaps TRBD1 (5 bases). In germline, CDR1 is SGHTA, CDR2 FQGNSA. The germline V and J ends were trimmed by 3 bases and 4 bases, with 12 bases remaining between them. This CDR3 comprises 14 residues. The CDR3 is CASSFPDIGYGYTF. The CDR3 DNA reads TGTGCCAGCAGCTTCCCGGACATCGGCTATGGCTACACCTTC.

V and J are TRBV27 and TRBJ1-2; D is possibly TRBD1 (6 bases). This CDR3 spans 14 amino acids. Trimming took off 5 bases at V and 5 bases at J, with 15 bases between the two ends. CDR1 and CDR2 (germline): MNHEY, SMNVEV (reference sequence). The CDR3 sequence: CASSLPGGGYGYTF. CDR3 DNA: TGTGCCAGCAGTCTCCCGGGAGGGGGGTATGGCTACACCTTC.

The chain links TRBV19 to TRBJ2-7; 9 bases match TRBD1. The germline gives CDR1 LNHDA, CDR2 SQIVND (reference sequence). Trimming took 4 bases from V and 2 from J; bases not matched to a gene: 6. CDR3 length: 15 residues. This chain's CDR3 is CASSTQDRGPYEQYF. DNA for the CDR3: TGTGCCAGTAGTACTCAGGACAGGGGACCCTACGAGCAGTACTTC.

This chain connects TRBV7-2 to TRBJ1-2; 8 positions match TRBD1. This CDR3 has 13 amino acids. CDR1 SGHTA and CDR2 FQGNSA come from the germline V gene. The CDR3 spells CVGDRIGRSGYTF. The CDR3 bases are TGTGTGGGGGACAGGATAGGGAGATCGGGCTACACCTTC.

The chain combines TRBV6-2 or TRBV6-3 with TRBJ1-3; 9 bases line up with TRBD1. The trim removed 6 bases at V and 1 base at J, leaving 25 bases unmatched. The germline V gene has CDR1 MNHEY and CDR2 SVGEGT. There are 22 residues in the CDR3. CDR3 DNA: TGTGCCAGCAGCCTCCTCCTGACCGGGACAGGGTCCCTTGGGGGATCTGGAAACACCATATATTTT. It codes for CASSLLLTGTGSLGGSGNTIYF.

The chain links TRBV18 to TRBJ1-5; TRBD1 aligns across 7 bases. V was clipped by 3 bases and J by 2 bases; unmatched bases: 7. Germline CDR1 KGHSH, CDR2 LQKENI. CDR3 length: 16 residues. The CDR3, as DNA: TGTGCCAGCTCACCCCGGGACAGTAGAGGCAATCAGCCCCAGCATTTT. Translated, it gives CASSPRDSRGNQPQHF.

This rearrangement joins TRBV4-3 to TRBJ2-7; D perhaps matches TRBD1 (5 bases). The CDR3 length is 14 residues. V was trimmed by 5 bases and J by 0 bases, leaving 11 bases between them. The germline CDR1 and CDR2 sequences are LGHNA and YSLEER. As DNA, the CDR3 is TGCGCCAGCAGCACCACGACAGCCTCCTACGAGCAGTACTTC. It yields the protein CASSTTTASYEQYF.

This chain joins TRBV5-4 and TRBJ2-3; a weak D match, TRBD2 (7 bases). V was clipped by 4 bases and J by 6 bases, with 24 bases between them. Germline lookup yields CDR1 SGHNT and CDR2 YYREEE (reference sequence). The CDR3 has 17 amino acids. CDR3 in amino acids: CASSPRGGRPLVDTQYF. CDR3 bases: TGTGCCAGCAGCCCCAGGGGCGGGAGACCCTTAGTGGATACGCAGTATTTT.

The chain combines TRBV27 with TRBJ2-5, with a tentative D call TRBD1 (7 bases). The germline gives CDR1 MNHEY, CDR2 SMNVEV (reference sequence). The CDR3 contains 15 residues. V lost 6 bases and J 0 bases, leaving 14 bases between the germline ends. The CDR3 DNA reads TGTGCCAGCAGCCGACAGGGAGGAAACCAAGAGACCCAGTACTTC. It encodes CASSRQGGNQETQYF.

V and J are TRBV3-1 (or the pseudogene TRBV3-2) and TRBJ1-5, with TRBD1 matching over 11 bases. Trimming took 0 bases from V and 6 from J; bases not matched to a gene: 4. The CDR3 has 16 amino acids. CDR1 is LGHDT, CDR2 YNNKEL, per germline (reference sequence). The DNA of the CDR3 is TGTGCCAGCAGCCAAGACGGGACAGGGGGAAGTCAGCCCCAGCATTTT. Residues: CASSQDGTGGSQPQHF.

This chain joins TRBV9 and TRBJ2-2; 12 bases are shared with TRBD1. With V trimmed by 2 bases and J by 7 bases, 15 bases remained unmatched. The CDR3 runs 19 residues. CDR1 and CDR2 (germline): SGDLS, YYNGEE. The DNA of the CDR3 is TGTGCCAGCAGCGTTAAAGTAGGCGGAGGGACAGGGGGCCACGGGGAGCTGTTTTTT. Residues: CASSVKVGGGTGGHGELFF.

This clone showed up just a few times. The chain has TRBV28 and TRBJ1-5; a weak D match, TRBD1 (6 bases). Germline CDR1 reads MDHEN; CDR2 reads SYDVKM. The CDR3 is 13 amino acids. V was pared by 5 bases and J by 5 bases, with 10 bases between. The CDR3 region is CASSTTGDQPQHF. CDR3 bases: TGTGCCAGCAGTACGACAGGAGATCAGCCCCAGCATTTT.

This chain uses TRBV11-3 with TRBJ2-1; 8 bases are a match to TRBD2. Germline assignment: CDR1 SGHNT and CDR2 YENEEA. The V segment lost 5 bases and the J segment 5 bases; nucleotides outside the gene matches: 8. The CDR3 covers 15 residues. The CDR3: CASSRHSGNNNEQFF. The DNA of the CDR3 is TGTGCCAGCAGCCGTCATAGCGGGAACAACAATGAGCAGTTCTTC. Full variable domain (missing parts from reference TRBV11-3 and TRBJ2-1): EAGVVQSPRYKIIEKKQPVAFWCNPISGHNTLYWYLQNLGQGPELLIRYENEEAVDDSQLPKDRFSAERLKGVDSTLKIQPAELGDSAVYLCASSRHSGNNNEQFFGPGTRLTVL.

The gene calls are TRBV28 and TRBJ2-3; a possible D gene is TRBD2 (5 bases). CDR3 length: 17 amino acids. Germline V lookup: CDR1 MDHEN, CDR2 SYDVKM. V lost 4 bases to trimming and J lost 2 bases, with 19 bases between them. DNA for the CDR3: TGTGCCAGCAGTTCCCGCCGGGCTAGCCTAAACACAGATACGCAGTATTTT. Its protein is CASSSRRASLNTDTQYF.

The V and J genes are TRBV6-2 or TRBV6-3 and TRBJ2-1; D ambiguous. The germline gives CDR1 MNHEY, CDR2 SVGEGT. CDR3 length: 12 amino acids. V lost 6 bases and J 10 bases, leaving 13 bases between the germline ends. The CDR3 spells CASSTDKAEQFF. The DNA of the CDR3 is TGTGCCAGCAGCACAGATAAGGCAGAGCAGTTCTTC.

The gene calls are TRBV2 and TRBJ2-7; TRBD2 aligns across 7 bases. CDR1 and CDR2 (germline): SNHLY, FYNNEI. The CDR3 covers 13 residues. Trimming removed 8 bases from V and 0 bases from J; junction bases left unmatched: 4. The DNA for the CDR3 is TGTGCCAGCGGCGGGGGAGTCTCCTACGAGCAGTACGTC. Translated, it gives CASGGGVSYEQYV.

The chain uses TRBV12-2 and TRBJ2-6; the table assigns TRBD1, which was not confirmed against the DNA. TRBV12-2 has pseudogene status. This CDR3 comprises 20 residues. In nucleotides, the CDR3 is TGTGCAAGTCGCTCCTACCGGGACAGGCAAATACATGCGGGGGCCAACGTCCTGACTTTC. Its translation is CASRSYRDRQIHAGANVLTF.

This clone appeared once. The chain has TRBV10-3 and TRBJ1-3; TRBD1 matches at 10 bases. The CDR3 runs to 19 residues. Germline V gene sequence: CDR1 ENHRY, CDR2 SYGVKD. V lost 4 bases, J lost 0 bases, and 12 bases stayed unmatched. CDR3 residues: CAISAQVGQGLASGNTIYF. The CDR3, as DNA: TGTGCCATCAGTGCGCAAGTGGGACAGGGGCTTGCCTCTGGAAACACCATATATTTT.

The chain joins TRBV28 to TRBJ1-2; D is ambiguous. The germline V gene encodes CDR1 MDHEN and CDR2 SYDVKM. This CDR3 contains 12 residues. V was shortened by 2 bases and J by 2 bases, with 3 bases between the two germline ends. CDR3 coding DNA: TGTGCCAGCAGTTTAGCGAACTATGGCTACACCTTC. This gives the protein CASSLANYGYTF.

The gene calls are TRBV3-1 (or the pseudogene TRBV3-2) and TRBJ2-1; no reliable D call. The CDR3 extends over 16 amino acids. The germline V gene encodes CDR1 LGHDT and CDR2 YNNKEL (reference sequence). The V end was cut by 3 bases, the J end by 0 bases, with 12 bases between. DNA for the CDR3: TGTGCCAGCAGCCATTCTCGCGAGAGCTCCTACAATGAGCAGTTCTTC. It encodes CASSHSRESSYNEQFF.

The rearrangement uses TRBV6-5 and TRBJ1-1; D gene ambiguous. This CDR3 comprises 15 residues. Trimming removed 0 bases at V and 0 bases at J, with 8 bases between. Germline loops: CDR1 MNHEY, CDR2 SVGAGI. Here the CDR3 DNA reads TGTGCCAGCAGTTACTCGACCGGGATGAACACTGAAGCTTTCTTT. It yields the protein CASSYSTGMNTEAFF.

The V call is TRBV2, the J call TRBJ2-2; weak D call: TRBD1 (6 bases). Trimming stripped 3 bases from V and 1 base from J, with 9 bases between. Germline lookup yields CDR1 SNHLY and CDR2 FYNNEI. The CDR3 length is 15 residues. CDR3 sequence (DNA): TGTGCCAGCAGTGATGTAGGGGGGAACACCGGGGAGCTGTTTTTT. This translates into CASSDVGGNTGELFF.

The gene calls are TRBV11-3 and TRBJ2-1; 7 bases align to TRBD1. In germline, CDR1 is SGHNT, CDR2 YENEEA. This CDR3 contains 14 residues. V shed 5 bases and J 8 bases; nucleotides not matched to a gene: 9. CDR3 DNA sequence: TGTGCCAGCAGCCGTGACAGGGTGTGGGATGAGCAGTTCTTC. It codes for CASSRDRVWDEQFF.

The chain employs TRBV12-5 and TRBJ2-7, with 8 bases identical to TRBD1. CDR1 and CDR2 (germline): LGHNT, FRNRAP. This CDR3 is 15 amino acids long. Germline trimming cut 1 base from V and 7 bases from J; bases unmatched to any gene: 9. CDR3 amino acids: CASGLGTGNGDEQYF. The CDR3 DNA sequence: TGTGCTAGTGGTTTGGGGACAGGGAATGGGGATGAGCAGTACTTC.